This entry lists 8 T cell receptor beta chains sequenced from one sample in a study of beta chain features in type 1 diabetes. Study-level points and caveats: People with Type 1 diabetes carried modestly yet significantly shorter TCRB CDR3s in all four CD4+ subsets.

These receptors' antigens are unknown. Expressed TCRB transcripts were sequenced because the entire RNA isolate underwent reverse transcription. Sequenced by immunoSEQ multiplex PCR; TCRdb stores in-frame clones only, minus some. This table holds 150,000 or so clones, roughly 63% found once. Sequencing input: naive CD4+ T cells from blood. The receptors come from a man aged 25 to 40 with type 1 diabetes.

The chain joins TRBV2 to TRBJ2-5; D is uncertain. Germline-derived CDR1 and CDR2 are SNHLY and FYNNEI. This CDR3 region has 15 residues. Deletions cut 6 bases from V and 3 bases from J, with 17 bases between. DNA of the CDR3: TGTGCCAGCAGCTGGGCAGGTCTTCTTAAAGAGACCCAGTACTTC. Translating it yields CASSWAGLLKETQYF.

To note about this clone: A much larger clone lies a single base off, so this may be a read error. Other DNA sequences in this specimen translate into the identical CDR3. The chain links TRBV2 to TRBJ2-2, with D perhaps being TRBD1 or TRBD2 (6 bases each). V gave up 8 bases and J gave up 5 bases, with 15 bases separating them. The CDR3 has 14 residues. The germline CDR1 and CDR2 sequences are SNHLY and FYNNEI. CDR3 nucleotides: TGTGCCAGCGGGGGCACGGAGGGAACCGGGGAGCTGTTTTTT. Translation gives CASGGTEGTGELFF.

This chain connects TRBV14 to TRBJ2-5; 7 bases align to TRBD2. Germline V CDR1 and CDR2: SGHDN, FVKESK. Trimming took 1 base from V and 2 from J; bases not matched to a gene: 10. This CDR3 contains 17 residues. CDR3 protein: CASSQVRVLAEQETQYF. The DNA of the CDR3 is TGTGCCAGCAGCCAAGTACGTGTCCTAGCGGAGCAAGAGACCCAGTACTTC. Combining the CDR3 with reference TRBV14 and TRBJ2-5 gives the whole variable domain EAGVTQFPSHSVIEKGQTVTLRCDPISGHDNLYWYRRVMGKEIKFLLHFVKESKQDESGMPNNRFLAERTGGTYSTLKVQPAELEDSGVYFCASSQVRVLAEQETQYFGPGTRLLVL.

The chain employs TRBV6-5 and TRBJ2-7; 13 nucleotides line up with TRBD2. Germline CDR1 reads MNHEY; CDR2 reads SVGAGI. CDR3 size: 15 residues. The junction had 8 bases not matched to a gene; V was cut back by 6 bases and J by 6 bases. The CDR3 DNA is TGTGCCAGCAGCCCCGGGACTAGCGGGAAGGGCGAGCAGTACTTC. Amino acid sequence: CASSPGTSGKGEQYF.

This clone was recorded a few times. Other DNA sequences in this specimen translate into the identical CDR3. DNA for the CDR3: TGTGCCAGCAGTCTAAGGGAGACCCAGTACTTC. This gives the protein CASSLRETQYF. The V call is TRBV28, the J call TRBJ2-5; D is uncertain. The CDR3 totals 11 residues. V shed 5 bases and J shed 5 bases, with 6 bases lying between them. Germline values: CDR1 MDHEN, CDR2 SYDVKM.

The count of this clone is one. This sequence joins TRBV2 and TRBJ2-7; 7 positions match TRBD1. The germline CDR1 and CDR2 sequences are SNHLY and FYNNEI. J was trimmed by 7 bases and V by 6 bases; bases with no gene match: 12. The CDR3 has 14 residues. DNA for the CDR3: TGTGCCAGCAGCGCTAAGGGACAGAGATATGAGCAGTACTTC. Encoded protein: CASSAKGQRYEQYF.

This clone was observed a handful of times. CDR3 in DNA: TGCGCCAGCAGCTTGGGGACAGGGCTCCCAGATACGCAGTATTTT. It encodes CASSLGTGLPDTQYF. V and J are TRBV5-1 and TRBJ2-3; 8 bases map to TRBD1. The CDR3 runs to 15 residues. The germline CDR1 and CDR2 sequences are SGHRS and YFSETQ. V lost 0 bases and J lost 4; bases outside the gene matches: 4.

The chain joins TRBV9 to TRBJ2-3; 8 nucleotides align to TRBD1. Germline V CDR1 and CDR2: SGDLS, YYNGEE. There are 16 residues in the CDR3. The V and J ends lost 0 bases and 4 bases, in that order; junction bases with no gene match: 7. This CDR3 reads CASSVATDRVADTQYF. Written as DNA, the CDR3 is TGTGCCAGCAGCGTAGCTACGGACAGGGTGGCAGATACGCAGTATTTT. The whole variable domain, filled in from reference TRBV9 and TRBJ2-3, reads DSGVTQTPKHLITATGQRVTLRCSPRSGDLSVYWYQQSLDQGLQFLIQYYNGEERAKGNILERFSAQQFPDLHSELNLSSLELGDSALYFCASSVATDRVADTQYFGPGTRLTVL.